This record looks at one TCR beta chain sequence and its context. The data belong to a study of T cell responses to AZD1222 COVID-19 vaccine. The protocol was immunoSEQ multiplex PCR, while the TCRdb copy is restricted to in-frame clones and leaves out a portion. The data hold 100,000 or so clones, with around 89% observed a single time. Trimming stripped 5 bases from V and 5 bases from J, with 15 bases between. Per germline, CDR1 SQVTM and CDR2 ANQGSEA. The CDR3 length is 13 residues. The sequenced sample was peripheral blood, obtained 28 days after the second AZD1222 dose. The receptor was derived from an adult who received the AZD1222 COVID-19 vaccine. V usage is TRBV29-1 and J usage is TRBJ1-2; D perhaps matches TRBD1 (5 bases). In nucleotides, the CDR3 is TGCAGCGTTTGGGACGGTGGTTATTATGGCTACACCTTC. Translating gives CSVWDGGYYGYTF.